Listed below are T cell receptor beta chains from one sample, sequenced in a study of CD8 T cells in ankylosing spondylitis. MiXCR was run by TCRdb on the 5' RACE reads, yielding one entry per CDR3 protein. The sample includes around 120,000 distinct CDR3 sequences, roughly 13% of them seen just once. The sample consisted of blood, either unsorted or a sorted T cell fraction (not recorded which). These receptors originate from a female donor with ankylosing spondylitis or in good health (not recorded which). The CDR3 runs from the conserved cysteine through the conserved F or W. A D gene is named only where the DNA matches it firmly. Clone size is stated in some rows and not others, as once, few, many or a class when expanded.

clone_size j_call v_call d_call cdr3_length cdr3_nt cdr3_aa
many TRBJ2-1 TRBV3-1 TRBD2 17 TGTGCCAGCAGCCAAGATCTTAGCGGGAACATATACAATGAGCAGTTCTTC CASSQDLSGNIYNEQFF
. TRBJ1-3 TRBV5-1 . 14 TGCGCCAGCAGCAGTCCGGATGCTGGAAACACCATATATTTT CASSSPDAGNTIYF
. TRBJ1-5 TRBV30 TRBD1 13 TGTGCCTGGAGTCGGACAGGGGGCCAGCCCCAGCATTTT CAWSRTGGQPQHF
few TRBJ1-2 TRBV6-1 . 14 TGTGCCAGCCTCGGGCCCGGGGGGGGCTATGGCTACACCTTC CASLGPGGGYGYTF
many TRBJ1-1 TRBV12-3/TRBV12-4 . 13 TGTGCCAGCAGTTTTATTGCGAACACTGAAGCTTTCTTT CASSFIANTEAFF
few TRBJ1-1 TRBV12-3/TRBV12-4 TRBD1 14 TGTGCCAGCCGGGATGGGACAGCGAACACTGAAGCTTTCTTT CASRDGTANTEAFF
many TRBJ2-1 TRBV20-1 . 11 TGCAGTGCTAAGCGGAACAATGAGCAGTTCTTC CSAKRNNEQFF
. TRBJ2-7 TRBV3-1 TRBD1 14 TGTGCCAGCAGCCATTCGACAGGGTGGTACGAGCAGTACTTC CASSHSTGWYEQYF
. TRBJ2-2 TRBV29-1 TRBD1 13 TGCAGCGCCGACAGGGGAAACACCGGGGAGCTGTTTTTT CSADRGNTGELFF
many TRBJ2-2 TRBV5-1 . 14 TGCGCCAGCAGCGTAGCGGCCAACACCGGGGAGCTGTTTTTT CASSVAANTGELFF
many TRBJ2-5 TRBV28 . 13 TGTGCCAGCAGTTTGGCTAAAATAGAGACCCAGTACTTC CASSLAKIETQYF
. TRBJ2-5 TRBV7-2 TRBD2 16 TGTGCCAGCAGCTTATCCGCAGGGAGCGGGGTAGAGACCCAGTACTTC CASSLSAGSGVETQYF
. TRBJ2-7 TRBV7-2 TRBD2 15 TGTGCCAGCAGCTCCGGGACTAGCGGTTACTACGAGCAGTACTTC CASSSGTSGYYEQYF
. TRBJ2-2 TRBV18 . 16 TGTGCCAGCTCACCACGGGGTGAGACGAACACCGGGGAGCTGTTTTTT CASSPRGETNTGELFF
. TRBJ2-3 TRBV11-1 . 18 TGTGCCAGCAGCTCAGCCCGCACTCCTAGCGTCGGCACAGATACGCAGTATTTT CASSSARTPSVGTDTQYF
few TRBJ2-1 TRBV21-1 . 17 TGTGCCAGCAGCAAATCAAGAGCTGGAGGGAGGGCCAATGAGCAGTTCTTC CASSKSRAGGRANEQFF
. TRBJ2-3 TRBV10-3 TRBD2 16 TGTGCCATCAGTGACCATCGGGCGGGGGACACAGATACGCAGTATTTT CAISDHRAGDTDTQYF
many TRBJ2-2 TRBV5-1 . 17 TGCGCCAGCAGCTTGCAATCGAGCGGTGTCCGGACCGGGGAGCTGTTTTTT CASSLQSSGVRTGELFF
many TRBJ1-1 TRBV11-2 . 11 TGTGCCAGCAGTTTGAACACTGAAGCTTTCTTT CASSLNTEAFF
many TRBJ1-1 TRBV20-1 . 14 TGCAGTGCTAGAGAGGGGGCAGGTTACACTGAAGCTTTCTTT CSAREGAGYTEAFF
few TRBJ1-3 TRBV5-1 . 16 TGCGCCAGCAGCACCAACCGCGGTTCCTCTGGAAACACCATATATTTT CASSTNRGSSGNTIYF
few TRBJ2-2 TRBV28 . 15 TGTGCCAGCAGTTTTCTCTCCGGGGATACCGGGGAGCTGTTTTTT CASSFLSGDTGELFF
. TRBJ1-2 TRBV19 . 12 TGTGCCAGTAGTCGAAGGGACCGTGGCTACACCTTC CASSRRDRGYTF
many TRBJ2-3 TRBV20-1 . 15 TGCAGTGCTAGAGATTGGGCAGGGGTGGCAGATACGCAGTATTTT CSARDWAGVADTQYF
many TRBJ1-2 TRBV12-3/TRBV12-4 . 14 TGTGCCAGCAGTTTAGGTGGACCGGGCTATGGCTACACCTTC CASSLGGPGYGYTF
. TRBJ2-1 TRBV24-1 . 16 TGTGCCACCAGTGATTTGAGGCCTAGCAGCTACAATGAGCAGTTCTTC CATSDLRPSSYNEQFF
many TRBJ2-5 TRBV20-1 . 13 TGCAGTGCCACTACTAGATTTGGGGAGACCCAGTACTTC CSATTRFGETQYF
few TRBJ2-1 TRBV15 . 15 TGTGCCACCAGCAGAGATCCCGGGGGATCAAATGAGCAGTTCTTC CATSRDPGGSNEQFF
. TRBJ2-1 TRBV10-1 . 13 TGCGCCAGCAGTGAGTCCGTGGTAGGGGGTGAGTTCTTC CASSESVVGGEFF
. TRBJ1-1 TRBV5-1 TRBD1 16 TGCGCCAGCAGCTTAAAACTACAGGGGAGCGGGACTGAAGCTTTCTTT CASSLKLQGSGTEAFF
once TRBJ1-1 TRBV6-5 TRBD1 17 TGTGCCAGCAGTCACTCCCCGGGGGGACAGATGAACACTGAAGCTTTCTTT CASSHSPGGQMNTEAFF
few TRBJ1-6 TRBV6-1 TRBD1 17 TGTGCCAGCCAACGCGGGACAGGGGGCCGGAGTAATTCACCCCTCCACTTT CASQRGTGGRSNSPLHF
few TRBJ2-1 TRBV15 . 13 TGTGCCACCAGCAGGGTAGATTACAATGAGCAGTTCTTC CATSRVDYNEQFF
few TRBJ2-1 TRBV7-9 . 14 TGTGCCAGCAGCTTAGGGGGCGGTAACAATGAGCAGTTCTTC CASSLGGGNNEQFF
. TRBJ1-5 TRBV11-1 . 19 TGTGCCAGCAGCTTAGTGGGTCCGGGGGCAGCCCCAACGGATCAGCCCCAGCATTTT CASSLVGPGAAPTDQPQHF
. TRBJ2-7 TRBV7-2 . 12 TGTGCCAGCAGCTCGGCGGGATACGAGCAGTACTTC CASSSAGYEQYF
many TRBJ2-1 TRBV7-3 TRBD1 15 TGTGCCAGCAGCCCAGGGGGACAGGGGTACAATGAGCAGTTCTTC CASSPGGQGYNEQFF
many TRBJ1-5 TRBV7-2 . 15 TGTGCCAGCAGCTTCGATCTCGGAGGCAATCAGCCCCAGCATTTT CASSFDLGGNQPQHF
. TRBJ2-3 TRBV7-8 TRBD2 14 TGTGCCAGCAGCTACGGGGGGAGCACAGATACGCAGTATTTT CASSYGGSTDTQYF
. TRBJ2-7 TRBV6-5 . 14 TGTGCCAGCAGTTACTCCCGGTACACCTACGAGCAGTACTTC CASSYSRYTYEQYF
. TRBJ1-5 TRBV20-1 . 15 TGCAGTGCTAACCGGGACCGCGGCGGGGGGGAGGCCCAGCATTTT CSANRDRGGGEAQHF
. TRBJ1-2 TRBV2 . 14 TGTGCCAGCAGTGAACGGCAGACCACCTATGGCTACACCTTC CASSERQTTYGYTF
few TRBJ2-1 TRBV14 . 17 TGTGCCAGCAGCCAAGGCCACTGGACTTACTCCTACAATGAGCAGTTCTTC CASSQGHWTYSYNEQFF
many TRBJ2-1 TRBV6-6 . 12 TGTGCCAGCAGTCCGCAGGTCAATGAGCAGTTCTTC CASSPQVNEQFF
many TRBJ2-1 TRBV12-3/TRBV12-4 . 13 TGTGCCAGCAGGCCCACAGGGTACAATGAGCAGTTCTTC CASRPTGYNEQFF
. TRBJ1-1 TRBV3-1 TRBD1 17 TGTGCCAGCAGCCAACCCTCATGGGGCCAGGGGGACACTGAAGCTTTCTTT CASSQPSWGQGDTEAFF
few TRBJ1-5 TRBV28 . 15 TGTGCCAGCAGTTTAGTTTTATATAGCAATCAGCCCCAGCATTTT CASSLVLYSNQPQHF
many TRBJ2-3 TRBV3-1 . 14 TGTGCCAGCAGCCAAGTAGACAGCACAGATACGCAGTATTTT CASSQVDSTDTQYF
many TRBJ1-1 TRBV29-1 . 12 TGCAGCGTTATCCGGGAGAACACTGAAGCTTTCTTT CSVIRENTEAFF
many TRBJ2-3 TRBV18 . 13 TGTGCCAGCTCACCCAGACTCGCAGATACGCAGTATTTT CASSPRLADTQYF